The sample holds one count of the clone carrying this T cell receptor beta chain. Antigen unknown. The time point: week 47, end of study. Topical imiquimod accompanied each vaccine dose, which consisted of 300 ug of mutant IDH1 20-mer peptide. The sample comes from a study of a mutant IDH1 vaccine in newly diagnosed glioma. About the study: First vaccine doses came 4-6 weeks after radiotherapy alone, or with temozolomide cycles.

Measured with immunoSEQ multiplex PCR; TCRdb has only the in-frame clones, and not every one. The sample lists over 75,000 clones; 81% were seen once. The CDR3 runs 17 residues. V was trimmed by 0 bases and J by 2 bases, leaving 13 bases between them. CDR1 is SGHTA, CDR2 FQGNSA, per germline. The sample here was PBMCs, taken from a glioma patient whose treatment included an IDH1 peptide vaccine. This receptor was identified in a man aged 40-49 years with glioma. The chain combines TRBV7-2 with TRBJ2-2; perhaps TRBD1 as D (6 bases). CDR3 sequence (DNA): TGTGCCAGCAGCTTAGCAACAGGGCCCCCCAACACCGGGGAGCTGTTTTTT. The encoded protein is CASSLATGPPNTGELFF.